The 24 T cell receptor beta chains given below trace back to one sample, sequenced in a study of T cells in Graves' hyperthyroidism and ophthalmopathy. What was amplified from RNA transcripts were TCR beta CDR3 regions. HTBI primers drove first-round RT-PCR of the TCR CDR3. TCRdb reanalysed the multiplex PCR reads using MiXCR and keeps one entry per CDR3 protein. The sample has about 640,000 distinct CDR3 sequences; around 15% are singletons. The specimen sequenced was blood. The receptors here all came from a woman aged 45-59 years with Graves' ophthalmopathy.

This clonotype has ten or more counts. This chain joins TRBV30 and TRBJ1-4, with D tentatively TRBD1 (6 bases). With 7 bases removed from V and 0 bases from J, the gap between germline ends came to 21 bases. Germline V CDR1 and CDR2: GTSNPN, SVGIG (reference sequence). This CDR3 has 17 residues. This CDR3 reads CASRGGGGTTTNEKLFF. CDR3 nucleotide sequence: TGTGCCTCCCGAGGGGGGGGAGGAACAACAACTAATGAAAAACTGTTTTTT. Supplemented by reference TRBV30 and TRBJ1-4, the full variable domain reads SQTIHQWPATLVQPVGSPLSLECTVEGTSNPNLYWYRQAAGRGLQLLFYSVGIGQISSEVPQNLSASRPQDRQFILSSKKLLLSDSGFYLCASRGGGGTTTNEKLFFGSGTQLSVL.

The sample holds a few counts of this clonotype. The CDR3 loop reads CASSDLAGPTGELFF. In DNA, the CDR3 is TGTGCCAGCAGTGATCTAGCGGGACCGACCGGGGAGCTGTTTTTT. V gene TRBV6-1 combines with J gene TRBJ2-2, with 9 bases lining up with TRBD2. CDR1 and CDR2 from the germline V gene are MNHNS and SASEGT. Trimming cost V 3 bases and J 5 bases; bases outside gene matches: 4. The length of the CDR3 is 15 residues.

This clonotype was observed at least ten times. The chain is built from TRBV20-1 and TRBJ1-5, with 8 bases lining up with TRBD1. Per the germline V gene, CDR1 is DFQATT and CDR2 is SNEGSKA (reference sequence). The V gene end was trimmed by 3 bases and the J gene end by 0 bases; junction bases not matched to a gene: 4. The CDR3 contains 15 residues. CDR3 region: CSARDRDLSNQPQHF. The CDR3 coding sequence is TGCAGTGCTAGGGACAGGGACCTTAGCAATCAGCCCCAGCATTTT.

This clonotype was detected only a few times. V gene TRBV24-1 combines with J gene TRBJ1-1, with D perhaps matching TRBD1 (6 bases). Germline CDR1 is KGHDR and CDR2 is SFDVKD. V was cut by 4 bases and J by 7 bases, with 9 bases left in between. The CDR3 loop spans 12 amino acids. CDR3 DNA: TGTGCCACCAGTGACCCGACAGGTGAAGCTTTCTTT. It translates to CATSDPTGEAFF.

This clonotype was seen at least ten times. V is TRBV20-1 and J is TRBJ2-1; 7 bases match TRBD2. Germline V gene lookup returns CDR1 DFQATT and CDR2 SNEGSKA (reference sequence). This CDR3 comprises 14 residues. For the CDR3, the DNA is TGCAGGACCGGAGCGGGAATTGACCTAAGTGAGCAGTTCTTC. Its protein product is CRTGAGIDLSEQFF.

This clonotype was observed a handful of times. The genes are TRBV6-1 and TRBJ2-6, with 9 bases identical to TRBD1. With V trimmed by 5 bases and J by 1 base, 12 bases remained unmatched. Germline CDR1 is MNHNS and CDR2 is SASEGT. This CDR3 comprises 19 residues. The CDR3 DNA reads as TGTGCCAGCAGTAAAATGCCCGGGACAGGGTCTTCTGGGGCCAACGTCCTGACTTTC. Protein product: CASSKMPGTGSSGANVLTF.

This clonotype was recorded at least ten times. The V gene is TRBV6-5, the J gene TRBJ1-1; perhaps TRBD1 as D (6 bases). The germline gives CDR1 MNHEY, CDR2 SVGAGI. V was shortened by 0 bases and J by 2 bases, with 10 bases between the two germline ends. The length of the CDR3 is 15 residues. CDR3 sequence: CASSYSGQPNTEAFF. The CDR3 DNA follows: TGTGCCAGCAGTTACTCGGGACAACCTAACACTGAAGCTTTCTTT.

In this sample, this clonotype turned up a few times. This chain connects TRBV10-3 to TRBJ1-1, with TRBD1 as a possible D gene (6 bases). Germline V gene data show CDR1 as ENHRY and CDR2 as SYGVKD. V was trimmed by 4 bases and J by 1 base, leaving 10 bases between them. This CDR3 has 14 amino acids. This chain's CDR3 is CAISGVTGNTEAFF. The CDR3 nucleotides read TGTGCCATCAGTGGGGTGACAGGGAACACTGAAGCTTTCTTT.

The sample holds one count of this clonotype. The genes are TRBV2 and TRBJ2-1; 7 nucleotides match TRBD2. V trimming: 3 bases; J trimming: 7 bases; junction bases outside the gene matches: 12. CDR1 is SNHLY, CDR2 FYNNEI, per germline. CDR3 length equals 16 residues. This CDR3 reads CASSEAGGRGQNEQFF. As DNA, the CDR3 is TGTGCCAGCAGTGAGGCTGGCGGGAGAGGTCAAAATGAGCAGTTCTTC.

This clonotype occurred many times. CDR3 sequence: CASSFNGNNEQFF. In DNA form, the CDR3 reads TGTGCCAGCAGCTTCAACGGGAACAATGAGCAGTTCTTC. The chain uses TRBV7-2 and TRBJ2-1; perhaps TRBD2 as D (5 bases). CDR3 length equals 13 residues. Per germline, CDR1 SGHTA and CDR2 FQGNSA. Trimming removed 3 bases at V and 5 bases at J, with 8 bases between.

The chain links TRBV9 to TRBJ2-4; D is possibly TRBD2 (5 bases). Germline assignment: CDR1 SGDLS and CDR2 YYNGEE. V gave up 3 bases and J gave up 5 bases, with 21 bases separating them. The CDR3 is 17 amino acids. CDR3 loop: CASSAGRDGETENIQYF. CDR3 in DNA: TGTGCCAGCAGCGCAGGCCGGGATGGGGAAACAGAAAACATTCAGTACTTC.

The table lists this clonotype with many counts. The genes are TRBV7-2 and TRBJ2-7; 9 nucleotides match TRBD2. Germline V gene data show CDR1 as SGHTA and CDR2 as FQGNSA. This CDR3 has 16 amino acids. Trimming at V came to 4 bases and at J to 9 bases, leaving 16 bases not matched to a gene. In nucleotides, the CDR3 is TGTGCCAGCAGCTCGCCCTTTGCGGGAGGGCCGGTTGTGCAGTACTTC. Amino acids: CASSSPFAGGPVVQYF. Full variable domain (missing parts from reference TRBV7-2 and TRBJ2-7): GAGVSQSPSNKVTEKGKDVELRCDPISGHTALYWYRQSLGQGLEFLIYFQGNSAPDKSGLPSDRFSAERTGGSVSTLTIQRTQQEDSAVYLCASSSPFAGGPVVQYFGPGTRLTVT.

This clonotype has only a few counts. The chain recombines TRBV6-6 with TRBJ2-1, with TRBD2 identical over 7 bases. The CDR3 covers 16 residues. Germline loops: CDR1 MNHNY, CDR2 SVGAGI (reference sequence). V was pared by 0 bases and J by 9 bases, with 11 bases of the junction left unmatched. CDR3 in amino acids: CASSYSGLLGGIEQFF. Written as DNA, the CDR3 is TGTGCCAGCAGTTACTCAGGGCTTTTGGGGGGGATTGAGCAGTTCTTC.

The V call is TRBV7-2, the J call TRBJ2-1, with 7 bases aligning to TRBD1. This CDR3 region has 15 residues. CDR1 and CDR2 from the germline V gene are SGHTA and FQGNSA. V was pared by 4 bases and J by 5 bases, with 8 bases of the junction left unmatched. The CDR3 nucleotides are TGTGCCAGCAGCTCAGACAGGGCCCTTAACAATGAGCAGTTCTTC. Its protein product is CASSSDRALNNEQFF.

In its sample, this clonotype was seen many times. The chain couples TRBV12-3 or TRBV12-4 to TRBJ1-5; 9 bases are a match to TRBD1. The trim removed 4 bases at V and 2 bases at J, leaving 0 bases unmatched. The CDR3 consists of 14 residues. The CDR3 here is CASSWTGGNQPQHF. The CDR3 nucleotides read TGTGCCAGCAGTTGGACAGGGGGCAATCAGCCCCAGCATTTT.

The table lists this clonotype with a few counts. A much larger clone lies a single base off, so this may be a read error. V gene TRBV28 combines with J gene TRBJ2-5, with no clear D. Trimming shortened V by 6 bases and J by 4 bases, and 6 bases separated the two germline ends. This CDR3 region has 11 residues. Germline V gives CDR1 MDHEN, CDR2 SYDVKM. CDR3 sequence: CASSRRETQYF. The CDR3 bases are TGTGCCAGCAGCCGTCGAGAGACCCAGTACTTC.

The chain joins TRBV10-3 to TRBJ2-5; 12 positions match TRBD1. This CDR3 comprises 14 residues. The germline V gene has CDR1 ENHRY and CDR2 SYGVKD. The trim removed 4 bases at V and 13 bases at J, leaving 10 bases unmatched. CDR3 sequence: CAISGPGQGASPYF. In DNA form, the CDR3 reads TGTGCCATCAGTGGCCCGGGACAGGGGGCGTCTCCGTACTTC.

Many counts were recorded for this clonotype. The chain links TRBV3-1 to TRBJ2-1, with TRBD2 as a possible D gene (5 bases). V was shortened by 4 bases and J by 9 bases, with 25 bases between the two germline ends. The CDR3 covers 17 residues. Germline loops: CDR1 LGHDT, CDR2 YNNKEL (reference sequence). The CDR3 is CASSPPPGLALSPEQFF. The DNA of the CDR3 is TGTGCCAGCAGCCCCCCGCCCGGGCTAGCCCTAAGTCCTGAGCAGTTCTTC.

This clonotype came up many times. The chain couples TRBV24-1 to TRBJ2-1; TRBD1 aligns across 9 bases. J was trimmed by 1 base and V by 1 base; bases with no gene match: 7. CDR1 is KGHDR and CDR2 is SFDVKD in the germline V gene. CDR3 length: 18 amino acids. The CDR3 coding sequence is TGTGCCACCAGTGATTTTGGGGCCGGGACAGGGTCCTACAATGAGCAGTTCTTC. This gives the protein CATSDFGAGTGSYNEQFF.

CDR3 sequence (DNA): TGTGCCAGCAGCTTAGTGGGGGCAGGGTTGAACACTGAAGCTTTCTTT. Translated, it gives CASSLVGAGLNTEAFF. The chain has TRBV13 and TRBJ1-1, with D perhaps TRBD1 (6 bases). Trimming took off 1 base at V and 0 bases at J, with 12 bases between the two ends. This CDR3 contains 16 residues. Germline CDR1 reads PRHDT; CDR2 reads FYEKMQ (reference sequence).

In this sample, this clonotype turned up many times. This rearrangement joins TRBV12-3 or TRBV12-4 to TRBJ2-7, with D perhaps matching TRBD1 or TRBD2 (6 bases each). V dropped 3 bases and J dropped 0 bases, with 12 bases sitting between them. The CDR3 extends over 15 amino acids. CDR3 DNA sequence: TGTGCCAGCAGTTTGGGGGGCTTGGGCTCCTACGAGCAGTACTTC. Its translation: CASSLGGLGSYEQYF.

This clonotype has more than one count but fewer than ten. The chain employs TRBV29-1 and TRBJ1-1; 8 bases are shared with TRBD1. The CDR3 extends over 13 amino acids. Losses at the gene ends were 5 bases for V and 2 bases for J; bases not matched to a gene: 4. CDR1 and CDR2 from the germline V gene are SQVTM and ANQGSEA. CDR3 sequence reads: CSVIQGGNTEAFF. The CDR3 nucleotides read TGCAGCGTTATACAGGGGGGAAACACTGAAGCTTTCTTT.

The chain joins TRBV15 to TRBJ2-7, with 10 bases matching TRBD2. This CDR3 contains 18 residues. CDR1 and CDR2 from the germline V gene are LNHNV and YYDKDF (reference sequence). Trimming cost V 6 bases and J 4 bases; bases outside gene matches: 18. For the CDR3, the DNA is TGTGCCACCAGTCTCCGTCGATCTAGCGGGAGATGGAGGTACGAGCAGTACTTC. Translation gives CATSLRRSSGRWRYEQYF.

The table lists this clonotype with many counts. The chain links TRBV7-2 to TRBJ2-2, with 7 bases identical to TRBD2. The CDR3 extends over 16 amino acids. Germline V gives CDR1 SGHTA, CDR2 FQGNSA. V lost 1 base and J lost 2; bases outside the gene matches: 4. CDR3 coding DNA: TGTGCCAGCAGCTTAGGGGTAGCGGGTAACACCGGGGAGCTGTTTTTT. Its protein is CASSLGVAGNTGELFF.